A single sample gave rise to the 31 T cell receptor beta chains below, sequenced in a study of blood T cell repertoires in COVID-19. Assay: immunoSEQ multiplex PCR; the TCRdb copy retains only in-frame clones and omits some. The data show fewer than 250,000 clones, about 83% seen once. Sequenced sample: peripheral blood. The receptors come from a human donor in a cohort sampled during active COVID-19.

The rearrangement joins TRBV7-9 to TRBJ2-7; 8 nucleotides align to TRBD1. Germline-derived CDR1 and CDR2 are SEHNR and FQNEAQ (reference sequence). This CDR3 region has 14 residues. The junction had 7 bases not matched to a gene; V was cut back by 3 bases and J by 6 bases. The CDR3 reads CASSFQDRALEQYF. Written as DNA, the CDR3 is TGTGCCAGCAGCTTTCAGGACAGGGCTCTCGAGCAGTACTTC.

V gene TRBV11-2 combines with J gene TRBJ1-2; a possible D gene is TRBD1 (6 bases). Trimming took 5 bases from V and 6 from J, leaving 19 bases between them. The germline gives CDR1 SGHAT, CDR2 FQNNGV. This CDR3 has 15 residues. CDR3 coding DNA: TGTGCCAGCAGCCGGATACAGGGAAATGGAGATGGCTACACCTTC. Translating it yields CASSRIQGNGDGYTF. The variable domain in full, completed from reference TRBV11-2 and TRBJ1-2, reads EAGVAQSPRYKIIEKRQSVAFWCNPISGHATLYWYQQILGQGPKLLIQFQNNGVVDDSQLPKDRFSAERLKGVDSTLKIQPAKLEDSAVYLCASSRIQGNGDGYTFGSGTRLTVV.

The chain carries TRBV28 and TRBJ2-7; no definite D call. Germline-derived CDR1 and CDR2 are MDHEN and SYDVKM. The CDR3 extends over 13 amino acids. Trimming removed 5 bases from V and 5 bases from J, with 13 bases in between. CDR3 amino acids: CASSPLGRNEQYF. The CDR3 region has the DNA TGTGCCAGCAGTCCGCTAGGTCGGAACGAGCAGTACTTC.

The chain uses TRBV4-1 and TRBJ2-7; 8 nucleotides line up with TRBD1. The trim removed 3 bases at V and 2 bases at J, leaving 6 bases unmatched. Germline V CDR1 and CDR2: MGHRA, YSYEKL. The CDR3 runs to 15 residues. The CDR3 DNA reads TGCGCCAGCAGCCACTTAGGACAGGGTACCTACGAGCAGTACTTC. Translation: CASSHLGQGTYEQYF.

The chain employs TRBV19 and TRBJ2-1; maybe TRBD1 (5 bases). CDR1 and CDR2 from the germline V gene are LNHDA and SQIVND (reference sequence). This CDR3 is 15 amino acids long. Trimming cost V 7 bases and J 0 bases, with 13 bases left between them. The CDR3: CASTRGRGSYNEQFF. The CDR3 nucleotides are TGTGCCAGTACAAGGGGCCGCGGCTCCTACAATGAGCAGTTCTTC.

The count of this clone is one. V is TRBV12-3 or TRBV12-4 and J is TRBJ1-1, with D uncertain. The CDR3 extends over 13 amino acids. Trimming stripped 3 bases from V and 2 bases from J, with 7 bases between. As DNA, the CDR3 is TGTGCCAGCAGTTTTCAGGTCAACACTGAAGCTTTCTTT. This sequence encodes CASSFQVNTEAFF.

The rearrangement uses TRBV6-1 and TRBJ2-3; 9 bases align to TRBD2. Germline V gives CDR1 MNHNS, CDR2 SASEGT. The CDR3 covers 16 residues. V shed 1 base, J shed 4 bases, and the junction held 6 bases outside the gene matches. The CDR3 bases are TGTGCCAGCAGTGAAGGGTCAGCGGGGGGACCAGATACGCAGTATTTT. Its translation: CASSEGSAGGPDTQYF.

V is TRBV7-2 and J is TRBJ2-2; the D gene is possibly TRBD2 (6 bases). In germline, CDR1 is SGHTA, CDR2 FQGNSA. The V and J ends lost 7 bases and 4 bases respectively, with 13 bases between them. This CDR3 spans 14 amino acids. The DNA of the CDR3 is TGTGCCAGCACAGGCGGGATTTTCACCGGGGAGCTGTTTTTT. This translates into CASTGGIFTGELFF.

J is TRBJ1-6 and V is TRBV14, with D maybe TRBD1 (5 bases). Germline values: CDR1 SGHDN, CDR2 FVKESK. CDR3 length: 17 amino acids. V dropped 1 base and J dropped 4 bases, with 14 bases sitting between them. The CDR3, as DNA: TGTGCCAGCAGCCAAGTCTCGGGGGTGTCGTATAATTCACCCCTCCACTTT. This encodes CASSQVSGVSYNSPLHF.

V and J are TRBV19 and TRBJ2-5, with D tentatively TRBD2 (6 bases). V was shortened by 5 bases and J by 5 bases, with 18 bases between the two germline ends. This CDR3 contains 15 residues. Germline CDR1 and CDR2: LNHDA and SQIVND (reference sequence). CDR3 region: CASSPRDLASETQYF. The CDR3 DNA follows: TGTGCCAGTAGTCCCCGGGACTTAGCCTCTGAGACCCAGTACTTC.

This chain links TRBV20-1 with TRBJ2-2; 14 bases line up with TRBD2. This CDR3 has 18 amino acids. Trimming at V came to 3 bases and at J to 0 bases, leaving 6 bases not matched to a gene. Germline V gene sequence: CDR1 DFQATT, CDR2 SNEGSKA (reference sequence). Here the CDR3 reads CSASRLAGGGANTGELFF. The CDR3 DNA reads TGCAGTGCTAGTCGACTAGCGGGAGGGGGCGCGAACACCGGGGAGCTGTTTTTT.

This clone was seen once. V and J are TRBV27 and TRBJ2-1, with 7 nucleotides matching TRBD1. The CDR3 spans 15 residues. From germline, CDR1 is MNHEY and CDR2 SMNVEV (reference sequence). Trimming took 6 bases from V and 3 from J; bases not matched to a gene: 8. The CDR3 sequence is CASSLTGDHYNEQFF. The CDR3, as DNA: TGTGCCAGCAGCCTAACAGGGGACCACTACAATGAGCAGTTCTTC.

The V gene is TRBV6-5, the J gene TRBJ2-1; D gene ambiguous. V lost 7 bases and J 5 bases, leaving 9 bases between the germline ends. The CDR3 sequence is 12 residues long. Per the germline V gene, CDR1 is MNHEY and CDR2 is SVGAGI. The CDR3, as DNA: TGTGCCAGCACCCATCGAGACAATGAGCAGTTCTTC. Translating it yields CASTHRDNEQFF.

V usage is TRBV29-1 and J usage is TRBJ2-2; 8 positions agree with TRBD1. The trim removed 8 bases at V and 3 bases at J, leaving 5 bases unmatched. This CDR3 spans 13 amino acids. Germline lookup yields CDR1 SQVTM and CDR2 ANQGSEA. The CDR3 reads CSTGQGHTGELFF. The CDR3 DNA is TGCAGCACCGGACAGGGACACACCGGGGAGCTGTTTTTT.

This chain links TRBV5-1 with TRBJ1-6; 10 positions agree with TRBD1. Germline-derived CDR1 and CDR2 are SGHRS and YFSETQ. V shed 0 bases and J 9 bases; nucleotides not matched to a gene: 3. The CDR3 totals 15 residues. The CDR3 nucleotides read TGCGCCAGCAGCTTGGAGGACAGGGGGTTTTCACCCCTCCACTTT. Its translation: CASSLEDRGFSPLHF.

The chain is built from TRBV27 and TRBJ2-7, with 16 bases fitting TRBD2. Germline V CDR1 and CDR2: MNHEY, SMNVEV (reference sequence). With 3 bases clipped from V and 3 bases from J, the junction kept 14 bases outside the gene matches. The CDR3 has 20 amino acids. The CDR3 is CASSFRPFPGTSGGDYEQYF. CDR3 DNA sequence: TGTGCCAGCAGTTTTCGACCCTTTCCCGGGACTAGCGGGGGGGACTACGAGCAGTACTTC.

V usage is TRBV7-9 and J usage is TRBJ2-3; D might be TRBD2 (6 bases). V lost 7 bases, J lost 7 bases, and 24 bases lay in between. There are 16 residues in the CDR3. Germline assignment: CDR1 SEHNR and CDR2 FQNEAQ (reference sequence). This CDR3 reads CASIFLGASREYTQYF. The CDR3 bases are TGTGCCAGCATCTTCCTCGGAGCCTCGCGGGAATATACGCAGTATTTT.

The rearrangement links TRBV2 to TRBJ1-1, with 8 bases fitting TRBD1. The CDR3 covers 18 residues. Germline CDR1 reads SNHLY; CDR2 reads FYNNEI. Trimming removed 2 bases from V and 4 bases from J; junction bases left unmatched: 15. This chain's CDR3 is CASSEYPPGGGRLTEAFF. In nucleotides, the CDR3 is TGTGCCAGCAGTGAATACCCGCCAGGGGGCGGACGGCTCACTGAAGCTTTCTTT.

The count of this clone is one. Other nucleotide sequences from this sample produce the same CDR3. The gene calls are TRBV19 and TRBJ1-5, with 7 bases aligning to TRBD1. V lost 1 base and J lost 2; bases outside the gene matches: 2. Germline V CDR1 and CDR2: LNHDA, SQIVND (reference sequence). This CDR3 has 15 amino acids. CDR3 protein: CASSIGGGGNQPQHF. Here the CDR3 DNA reads TGTGCCAGTAGTATAGGAGGGGGCGGCAATCAGCCCCAGCATTTT.

This chain joins TRBV30 and TRBJ1-1; 12 bases align to TRBD1. V lost 1 base and J lost 1; bases outside the gene matches: 13. CDR1 GTSNPN and CDR2 SVGIG come from the germline V gene (reference sequence). This CDR3 is 19 amino acids long. The CDR3 bases are TGTGCCTGGAGTGCCTCTTCCTATGGGACAGGGGGCCCGAACACTGAAGCTTTCTTT. It specifies CAWSASSYGTGGPNTEAFF.

This chain joins TRBV13 and TRBJ2-6; 7 bases align to TRBD2. The CDR3 is made up of 15 amino acids. Germline CDR1 reads PRHDT; CDR2 reads FYEKMQ (reference sequence). Losses at the gene ends were 5 bases for V and 4 bases for J; bases not matched to a gene: 5. DNA for the CDR3: TGTGCCAGCAGCCCCGGGACTACGGGGGCCAACGTCCTGACTTTC. It encodes CASSPGTTGANVLTF.

The CDR3 spells CASSVTGIGSPLHF. The CDR3 nucleotides read TGTGCCAGCAGCGTTACAGGGATAGGATCACCCCTCCACTTT. The V and J genes are TRBV9 and TRBJ1-6, with D perhaps TRBD1 (6 bases). The V end lost 2 bases, the J end lost 10 bases, and 13 bases lay between the germline ends. CDR1 SGDLS and CDR2 YYNGEE come from the germline V gene. CDR3 size: 14 residues.

The chain is built from TRBV18 and TRBJ1-1, with a weak D call TRBD1 (5 bases). CDR1 KGHSH and CDR2 LQKENI come from the germline V gene. This CDR3 has 16 amino acids. V lost 1 base to trimming and J lost 1 base, with 13 bases between them. CDR3 sequence: CASSPRTRQGNTEAFF. The CDR3, as DNA: TGTGCCAGCTCACCACGTACGCGGCAGGGGAACACTGAAGCTTTCTTT. Combining the CDR3 with reference TRBV18 and TRBJ1-1 gives the whole variable domain NAGVMQNPRHLVRRRGQEARLRCSPMKGHSHVYWYRQLPEEGLKFMVYLQKENIIDESGMPKERFSAEFPKEGPSILRIQQVVRGDSAAYFCASSPRTRQGNTEAFFGQGTRLTVV.

The chain has TRBV27 and TRBJ2-2; weak D call: TRBD2 (7 bases). Trimming stripped 2 bases from V and 4 bases from J, with 11 bases between. Germline loops: CDR1 MNHEY, CDR2 SMNVEV (reference sequence). The CDR3 covers 15 residues. This CDR3 reads CASSLRGAPTGELFF. Here the CDR3 DNA reads TGTGCCAGCAGTTTACGGGGGGCGCCCACCGGGGAGCTGTTTTTT.

The J gene is TRBJ2-5, the V gene TRBV11-1; 12 bases map to TRBD2. Germline-derived CDR1 and CDR2 are SGHAT and FQDESV (reference sequence). With 2 bases clipped from V and 4 bases from J, the junction kept 2 bases outside the gene matches. The CDR3 extends over 15 amino acids. The DNA for the CDR3 is TGTGCCAGCAGCTTACTAGCGGGGGGGCCAGAGACCCAGTACTTC. This codes for CASSLLAGGPETQYF.

This clone was counted between two and nine times. CDR3 sequence (DNA): TGTGCCAGCAGCTTGGACAGGGGGCGGACCACTGAAGCTTTCTTT. Amino acids: CASSLDRGRTTEAFF. The chain combines TRBV5-6 with TRBJ1-1; 9 positions match TRBD1. In germline, CDR1 is SGHDT, CDR2 YYEEEE. The J segment lost 4 bases and the V segment lost 0 bases, leaving 4 bases of the junction unmatched. The CDR3 consists of 15 residues.

This clone was recorded at least ten times. The V call is TRBV7-8, the J call TRBJ1-1; a weak D match, TRBD1 (6 bases). This CDR3 contains 13 residues. Germline assignment: CDR1 SGHVS and CDR2 FQNEAQ. V was cut by 0 bases and J by 5 bases, with 7 bases left in between. The DNA of the CDR3 is TGTGCCAGCAGCTTAGCACAGGGAACTGAAGCTTTCTTT. Translating it yields CASSLAQGTEAFF.

Concerning this clone: One end of the junction varies from germline; a read error may be responsible. CDR3 residues: CASSPGQGTLYEQYF. The CDR3 DNA sequence: TGTGCTAGCAGTCCGGGACAGGGAACGCTCTACGAGCAGTACTTC. The chain is built from TRBV7-7 and TRBJ2-7; 9 bases match TRBD1. Germline CDR1 SSHAT, CDR2 FNYEAQ (reference sequence). This CDR3 is built from 15 residues.

The J gene is TRBJ2-7, the V gene TRBV5-1, with D possibly matching TRBD1 (5 bases). This CDR3 has 14 amino acids. CDR1 is SGHRS, CDR2 YFSETQ, per germline. The V gene lost 0 bases and the J gene lost 4 bases, with 11 bases spanning the gap. The CDR3 sequence is CASSLGQFEYEQYF. CDR3 in DNA: TGCGCCAGCAGCTTGGGACAGTTCGAGTACGAGCAGTACTTC.

This clone was counted a single time. The rearrangement joins TRBV6-6 to TRBJ2-1; D remains unclear. CDR1 is MNHNY and CDR2 is SVGAGI in the germline V gene (reference sequence). This CDR3 region has 15 residues. V lost 2 bases and J 3 bases, leaving 11 bases between the germline ends. The CDR3 nucleotides are TGTGCCAGCAGTTACCGGGTGTCAAGCTACAATGAGCAGTTCTTC. Translated: CASSYRVSSYNEQFF.

This chain uses TRBV6-1 with TRBJ1-2; tentatively, D is TRBD1 (6 bases). This CDR3 has 16 residues. V lost 3 bases and J 7 bases, leaving 21 bases between the germline ends. Per germline, CDR1 MNHNS and CDR2 SASEGT. CDR3 sequence: CASSEDRRGKVGGYTF. In DNA form, the CDR3 reads TGTGCCAGCAGTGAGGACAGAAGAGGAAAGGTTGGTGGCTACACCTTC.